The 11 T cell receptor beta chains below were found in one sample sequenced in a study of T cell repertoires in cytomegalovirus infection. TCRdb recomputed calls from the reads with MiXCR, one row per CDR3 protein. The sample shows approximately 600,000 distinct CDR3 sequences, under 45% of them seen only once. No cognate antigen is known for these TCRs. The specimen was cultured PBMCs, collected from culture after CMV antigen stimulation. The receptors here all came from a human donor in good health (CMV status not recorded). Some clones in this sample may be carry-over from other donors' samples.

This rearrangement joins TRBV7-7 to TRBJ2-1; the match to TRBD2 covers 13 bases. J gave up 5 bases and V 1 base, and 8 bases lay outside the gene matches. The V gene's germline CDR1 is SSHAT and CDR2 FNYEAQ (reference sequence). The CDR3 contains 18 residues. This CDR3 reads CASSLEASGTSGDNEQFF. In DNA form, the CDR3 reads TGTGCCAGCAGCTTAGAAGCTAGTGGGACTAGCGGGGACAATGAGCAGTTCTTC.

This clonotype occurred a few times. The gene calls are TRBV7-2 and TRBJ2-7; D unclear. Germline lookup yields CDR1 SGHTA and CDR2 FQGNSA. This CDR3 has 14 residues. The ends were cut back, 5 bases at V and 2 bases at J, with 13 bases in the middle. In DNA, the CDR3 is TGTGCCAGCAGCATCGGACGCGGTCCCTACGAGCAGTACTTC. Its protein product is CASSIGRGPYEQYF.

This clonotype was seen more than once but under ten times. Germline is not matched at one junction end, which may reflect a read error. The CDR3: CASSLAGVRTGELFF. Written as DNA, the CDR3 is TGTGCCAGCAGCCTAGCGGGAGTTAGGACCGGGGAGCTGTTTTTT. The rearrangement links TRBV7-2 to TRBJ2-2, with 10 nucleotides matching TRBD2. This CDR3 region has 15 residues. CDR1 SGHTA and CDR2 FQGNSA come from the germline V gene. The full variable domain, completed using reference TRBV7-2 and TRBJ2-2, is GAGVSQSPSNKVTEKGKDVELRCDPISGHTALYWYRQSLGQGLEFLIYFQGNSAPDKSGLPSDRFSAERTGGSVSTLTIQRTQQEDSAVYLCASSLAGVRTGELFFGEGSRLTVL.

This chain links TRBV7-6 with TRBJ2-2; TRBD1 aligns across 7 bases. Trimming removed 6 bases from V and 4 bases from J; junction bases left unmatched: 5. The length of the CDR3 is 14 residues. CDR1 and CDR2 (germline): SGHVS, FNYEAQ. DNA of the CDR3: TGTGCCAGCAGGCTGGCAGGGGGCACCGGGGAGCTGTTTTTT. Residues: CASRLAGGTGELFF.

This sequence joins TRBV12-5 and TRBJ1-4; the match to TRBD1 covers 7 bases. J lost 6 bases, V lost 5 bases, and 6 bases had no gene match. Germline CDR1 LGHNT, CDR2 FRNRAP. The CDR3 runs 14 residues. CDR3 region: CASGPGQKHEKLFF. DNA for the CDR3: TGTGCTAGTGGTCCGGGACAGAAGCATGAAAAACTGTTTTTT.

This clonotype was seen a handful of times. The gene calls are TRBV2 and TRBJ2-1; D may be TRBD1 or TRBD2 (6 bases each). Trimming took 1 base from V and 8 from J, leaving 24 bases between them. Germline values: CDR1 SNHLY, CDR2 FYNNEI. The CDR3 is 18 amino acids. The CDR3 coding sequence is TGTGCCAGCAGTGAAGATGAAGGGGGAGGACTACCGGGAGATGAGCAGTTCTTC. Its protein product is CASSEDEGGGLPGDEQFF.

The V call is TRBV7-2, the J call TRBJ2-6; no clear D. V lost 5 bases, J lost 5 bases, and 13 bases lay in between. Germline V gives CDR1 SGHTA, CDR2 FQGNSA. The CDR3 covers 15 residues. In DNA form, the CDR3 reads TGTGCCAGCAGCCAGAGAACAGCACGGGCCAACGTCCTGACTTTC. The encoded protein is CASSQRTARANVLTF.

This clonotype appeared once. V is TRBV4-1 and J is TRBJ1-6; 8 bases fit TRBD1. CDR3 length equals 17 residues. The germline V gene has CDR1 MGHRA and CDR2 YSYEKL. Trimming cost V 4 bases and J 1 base; bases outside gene matches: 6. CDR3 sequence reads: CASSPPDRGSYNSPLHF. For the CDR3, the DNA is TGCGCCAGCAGCCCCCCCGACAGGGGTTCCTATAATTCACCCCTCCACTTT.

The rearrangement links TRBV12-5 to TRBJ2-1; 7 bases map to TRBD1. The germline gives CDR1 LGHNT, CDR2 FRNRAP. The ends lost 6 bases at V and 0 bases at J; junction bases unmatched: 5. The CDR3 covers 15 residues. The CDR3: CASGLGTVSYNEQFF. The DNA for the CDR3 is TGTGCTAGTGGCCTCGGGACAGTCTCCTACAATGAGCAGTTCTTC. The whole variable domain, remainder taken from reference TRBV12-5 and TRBJ2-1, is DARVTQTPRHKVTEMGQEVTMRCQPILGHNTVFWYRQTMMQGLELLAYFRNRAPLDDSGMPKDRFSAEMPDATLATLKIQPSEPRDSAVYFCASGLGTVSYNEQFFGPGTRLTVL.

As DNA, the CDR3 is TGTGCCAGCAGCTTAGAACTAGCGTTACCCCCCACAGATACGCAGTATTTT. This sequence encodes CASSLELALPPTDTQYF. The chain is built from TRBV7-2 and TRBJ2-3; 7 nucleotides line up with TRBD2. Germline CDR1 reads SGHTA; CDR2 reads FQGNSA. With 1 base clipped from V and 2 bases from J, the junction kept 9 bases outside the gene matches. The CDR3 is 17 amino acids.

The rearrangement links TRBV7-9 to TRBJ2-1, with 9 nucleotides matching TRBD2. The CDR3 runs 15 residues. CDR1 and CDR2 from the germline V gene are SEHNR and FQNEAQ (reference sequence). Germline trimming cut 6 bases from V and 4 bases from J; bases unmatched to any gene: 7. This CDR3 is CASREAGGHYNEQFF. CDR3 coding DNA: TGTGCCAGCAGGGAAGCGGGGGGCCATTACAATGAGCAGTTCTTC.